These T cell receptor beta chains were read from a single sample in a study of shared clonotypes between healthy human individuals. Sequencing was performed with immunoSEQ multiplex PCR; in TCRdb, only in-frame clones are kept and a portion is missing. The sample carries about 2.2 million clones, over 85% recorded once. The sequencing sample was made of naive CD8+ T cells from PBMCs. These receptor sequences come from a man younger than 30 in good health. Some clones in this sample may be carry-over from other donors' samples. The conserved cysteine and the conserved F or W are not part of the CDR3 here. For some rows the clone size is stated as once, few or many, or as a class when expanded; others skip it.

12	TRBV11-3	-	ASSSDRYTDTQY
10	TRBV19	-	ASRAGVNEQF
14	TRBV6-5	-	ASRYVGLAGQETQY
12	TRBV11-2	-	ASSLAATGVKAF
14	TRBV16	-	ASSQSRGGAFYEQY
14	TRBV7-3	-	ASSSLGGGRGNEQF
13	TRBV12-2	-	ASRLERGHPYEQY
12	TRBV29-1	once	SVEPRGRRETQY
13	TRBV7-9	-	ASSLGTGGHQPQH
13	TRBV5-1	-	ASSEGQGLAGELF
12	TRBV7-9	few	ASSLEYQPGELF
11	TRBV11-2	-	ASSLGSGTEAF
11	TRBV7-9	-	ASSSVNTGELF
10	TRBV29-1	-	SGWDRSYEQY
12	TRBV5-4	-	ASSPRGTHYGYT
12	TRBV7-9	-	ASSLGGGRREQF
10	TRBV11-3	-	ASSARGNEQF
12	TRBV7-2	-	ASTLAPRAYEQY
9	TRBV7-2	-	ASSWQGGLF
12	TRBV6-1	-	ASSLDRGYYEQY
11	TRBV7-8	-	ASSTDRGNEQF
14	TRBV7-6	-	ASSFGSNRGLGGYT
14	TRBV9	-	ASSVNPGPPGTEAF
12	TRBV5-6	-	ASQLDTGPYEQY
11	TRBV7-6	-	ASSRRTQDTQY
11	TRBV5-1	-	ASSQDRAYEQY
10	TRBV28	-	ASSRKGEKLF
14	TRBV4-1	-	ASSPPLRSNTGELF
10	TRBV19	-	ATRQASYEQY
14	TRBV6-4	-	ARRRTSGISTDTQY
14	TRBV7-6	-	ASSFGASGSRDTQY
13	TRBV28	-	ASRPPPGLHYEQY
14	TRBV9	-	ASVRTGTAGDTEAF
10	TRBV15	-	ATSTLDQELF
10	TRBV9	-	ASSGDGYEQY
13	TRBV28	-	ASSLLAGNTDTQY
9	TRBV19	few	ASRAREKLF
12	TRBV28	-	ASSLGGVYQPQH
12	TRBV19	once	ASSITQRYETQY
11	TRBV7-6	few	ASSEELGWPQH
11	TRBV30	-	AWSVGILAIRT
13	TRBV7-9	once	ASSSFKTNTDTQY
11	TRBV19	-	ASSIGTNTEAF
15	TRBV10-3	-	AISDYTWDRVNNEQF
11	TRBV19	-	ASSIGRLNGYT
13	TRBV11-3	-	ASSLESSFTGELF
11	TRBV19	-	ASRDGLQDTQY